This T cell receptor (beta chain) was identified in a study of blood T cell repertoires in COVID-19 (TCRdb year 2020). About the study as a whole: Collaborator samples came from the United States, Italy and Spain and covered acute and convalescent phases of COVID-19. The material from the prospective study consisted of cDNA or gDNA derived from T cells, B-cell-depleted T cells, or PBMCs. The dataset comprised deeply sampled blood TCRbeta repertoires from subjects exposed to, actively infected with, or recovered from COVID-19. A freely available public database, intended as a resource for researchers studying the immune response to SARS-CoV-2, is where the repertoires were released. Samples were obtained from the ongoing ImmuneRACE study (first 160 participants) and from about 1,300 subjects provided by 6 global collaborators. Sample metadata almost always included a de-identified subject ID, COVID-19 status, age in years and sex. Where HLA class I and class II types were available, the types were taken from metadata supplied by the sample provider, not from assay-based typing. General conclusions and limits of the study: How much clinical and demographic metadata was included differed by source and by participant, and the metadata was provided uncurated.

In the case of this clone: This receptor's antigen is unknown. The input lacks base qualities; no much larger clone sits a single base away.

A second Seattle source provided samples from volunteer blood donors who had recovered from COVID-19. Whole blood was collected in K2EDTA tubes by collaborating institutions according to the institutions' own protocols. For TCRbeta analysis, collaborators shipped samples as frozen whole blood, isolated PBMCs, or DNA extracted from either of those sample types. TCRbeta CDR3 regions were amplified from genomic DNA using the immunoSEQ Assay, a bias-controlled multiplex PCR. The original pipeline was this. The number of nucleated cells in each sample was estimated from the amplification of reference gene primers within the assay. Sequence reads were collapsed and filtered to measure the absolute abundance of every unique TCRbeta CDR3 rearrangement. For each sample, productive Simpson clonality was calculated as the square root of Simpson's diversity index across productive rearrangements. TCRdb limited this immuneACCESS table to in-frame rearrangements with V and J called. A share of clones is missing; checked studies link under half to unresolved V genes, and the rest is unexplained. The V and J calls and clone size are taken from that table; D and trimming were inferred from the DNA. The sample records fewer than 200,000 clones, around four fifths of which are singletons. Of the sample, less than 9% is held by the ten largest clones.

Cut back by 4 bases and 7 bases, the V and J ends lie 11 bases apart. The germline V gene sets CDR1 to SGHDT and CDR2 to YYEEEE. The CDR3 measures 12 amino acids from cysteine to phenylalanine. Just CDR3 DNA is preserved here, 36 bases in frame from base 1. The chain couples TRBV5-6 to TRBJ1-1, with a weak D call of TRBD1 (5 bases match). Sequencing used peripheral blood. This TCR derives from a man aged 40-55 years who had recovered from COVID-19. The DNA reads as follows: TGTGCCAGCAGCCGGCGGGGGATTGAAGCTTTCTTT. This codes for CASSRRGIEAFF.